The clone carrying this TCR beta chain was counted at least ten times. As yet, its antigen is unknown. Between the trimmed V and J ends, which lost 0 bases and 6 bases, there was a span of 7 bases. The CDR3 spans 13 residues. Germline lookup yields CDR1 LGHNA and CDR2 YSLEER. This specimen belongs to a study of CD8 T cells in ankylosing spondylitis. TCRdb re-analysed the 5' RACE reads in MiXCR, keeping a single row per CDR3 protein. This table holds about 220,000 distinct CDR3 sequences, 5.5% to 7.5% found once. General study findings and limits: Characteristic, it appeared, of ankylosing spondylitis blood was a TCR beta motif of fewer than 10 highly homologous variants.

The TCR originated in a male donor with ankylosing spondylitis. The chain joins TRBV4-3 to TRBJ2-3; D perhaps matches TRBD2 (6 bases). Sequences were obtained from blood, either unsorted or a sorted T cell fraction (not recorded which). The CDR3 region has the DNA TGCGCCAGCAGCCAAGAGCGGGGTGATACGCAGTATTTT. As protein: CASSQERGDTQYF.